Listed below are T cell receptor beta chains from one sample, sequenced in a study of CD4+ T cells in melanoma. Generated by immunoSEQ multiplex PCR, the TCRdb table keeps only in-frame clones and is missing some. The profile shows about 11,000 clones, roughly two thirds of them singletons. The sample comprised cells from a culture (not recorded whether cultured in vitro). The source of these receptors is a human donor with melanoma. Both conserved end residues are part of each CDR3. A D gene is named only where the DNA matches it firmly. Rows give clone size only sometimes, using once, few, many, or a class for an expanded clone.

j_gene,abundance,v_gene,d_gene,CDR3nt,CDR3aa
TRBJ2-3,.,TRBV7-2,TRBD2,TGTGCCAGCAGCTTGCTACCGGGACTAGTAATCACAGATACGCAGTATTTT,CASSLLPGLVITDTQYF
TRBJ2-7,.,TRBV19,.,TGTGCCAGTTCCGGACAGACCTACGAGCAGTACTTC,CASSGQTYEQYF
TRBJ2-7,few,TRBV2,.,TGTGCCAGCCTGCAGGGCTGGGAATCCTACGAGCAGTACTTC,CASLQGWESYEQYF
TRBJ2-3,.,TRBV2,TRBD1,TGTGCCAGCAAGGGACAGATCACAGATACGCAGTATTTT,CASKGQITDTQYF
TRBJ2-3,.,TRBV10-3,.,TGTGCCATCAGTGAGCAGGGGCAACTCGGAGGTACGCAGTATTTT,CAISEQGQLGGTQYF
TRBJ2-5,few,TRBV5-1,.,TGCGCCAGCAGACGTGAGCAGGACGTGACCCAGTACTTC,CASRREQDVTQYF
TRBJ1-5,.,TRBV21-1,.,TGTGCCAGCAGCAGTCCCCTGGAAAACGATAAACATAGCAATCAGCCCCAGCATTTT,CASSSPLENDKHSNQPQHF
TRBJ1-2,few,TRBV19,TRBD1,TGTGCCAGTAGTATCCCCGGACAGGGGGCGCATGGCTACACCTTC,CASSIPGQGAHGYTF
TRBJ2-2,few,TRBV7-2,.,TGTGCCAGCAGCAGAGAAGTGGGGGGCCCCGGGGAGCTGTTTTTT,CASSREVGGPGELFF
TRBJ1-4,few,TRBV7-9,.,TGTGCCAGCAGCTTACAGGGATGGGAACTGTTTTTT,CASSLQGWELFF
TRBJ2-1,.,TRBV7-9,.,TGTGCCAGCAGCCCTCTCAAAAGGCTACAGTTCTTC,CASSPLKRLQFF
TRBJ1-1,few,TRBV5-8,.,TGTGCCAGCAGCCCCTGGGTCCACACTGAAGCTTTCTTT,CASSPWVHTEAFF
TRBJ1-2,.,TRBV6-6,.,TGTGCCAGCAGTTACTCGAGAGGGGTCGGAGGCTACACCTTC,CASSYSRGVGGYTF
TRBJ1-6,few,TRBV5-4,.,TGTGCCAGCAGCTTATCCGTCATGGATTCACCCCTCCACTTT,CASSLSVMDSPLHF
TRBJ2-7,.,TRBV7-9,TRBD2,TGTGCCAGCAGCTTAGAGAGCGGGGCCAGGGTTTCTTCACCCTACGAGCAGTACTTC,CASSLESGARVSSPYEQYF
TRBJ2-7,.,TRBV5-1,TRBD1,TGCGCCAGCAGCTATTCGGGACAGGGTTCCGAGCAGTACTTC,CASSYSGQGSEQYF
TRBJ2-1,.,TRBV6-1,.,TGTGCCAGCGGGGGGCCAGGGGGGAGACACAATGAGCAGTTCTTC,CASGGPGGRHNEQFF
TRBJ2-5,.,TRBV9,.,TGTGCCAGCAGCCACGGGGGGCCGGGAGAGACCCAGTACTTC,CASSHGGPGETQYF
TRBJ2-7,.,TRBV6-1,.,TGTGCCAGCAGTGAAGAGGTGGGAGCGAGCTCCTACGAGCAGTACTTC,CASSEEVGASSYEQYF
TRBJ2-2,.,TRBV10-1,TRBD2,TGCGCCAGCAGTGAGACTAGCGGGGTGGCCGGGGAGCTGTTTTTT,CASSETSGVAGELFF
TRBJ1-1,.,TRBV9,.,TGTGCCAGCAGCGTAACATTCCCAGGGGAAGCTTTCTTT,CASSVTFPGEAFF
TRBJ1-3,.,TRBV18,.,TGTGCCAGCTCACCAGGGGAAGCGAACACCATATATTTT,CASSPGEANTIYF
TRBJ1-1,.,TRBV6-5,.,TGTGCCAGCAGTTACTCGCAAGGGTCGGGGGCTTTCTTT,CASSYSQGSGAFF
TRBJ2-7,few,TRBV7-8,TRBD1,TGTGCCAGCAGCGTGGGACAGGCCTACGAGCAGTACTTC,CASSVGQAYEQYF
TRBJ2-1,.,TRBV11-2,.,TGTGCCAGCAGCTTACGGGTGAAGAATGAGCAGTTCTTC,CASSLRVKNEQFF
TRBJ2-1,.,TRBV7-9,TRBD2,TGTGCCAGCAGCCCCCCCGTGTTAGCGGGGGGCCGCTACAATGAGCAGTTCTTC,CASSPPVLAGGRYNEQFF
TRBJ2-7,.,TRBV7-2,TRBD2,TGTGCCAGCAGCTTGACTAGCGGGGGCTCCTACGAGCAGTACTTC,CASSLTSGGSYEQYF
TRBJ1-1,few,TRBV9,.,TGTGCCAGCAGCAGAGGCATGAACACTGAAGCTTTCTTT,CASSRGMNTEAFF
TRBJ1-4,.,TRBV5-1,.,TGCGCCAGCAGCGTGGGGGGTATTCTTTATGAAAAACTGTTTTTT,CASSVGGILYEKLFF
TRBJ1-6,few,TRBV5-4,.,TGTGCCAGCAGTCCGAAGAAACAGGGAGTTAATTCACCCCTCCACTTT,CASSPKKQGVNSPLHF
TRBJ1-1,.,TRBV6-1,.,TGTGCCAGCAGTGACGACAGGCGGAACACTGAAGCTTTCTTT,CASSDDRRNTEAFF
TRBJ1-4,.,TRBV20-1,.,TGCAGTGCTCAACATGTACGGTATCTGTTTTTT,CSAQHVRYLFF
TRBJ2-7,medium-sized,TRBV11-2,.,TGTGCCAGCTCCTCCTTGCGGCAGGGCTCCTACGAGCAGTACTTC,CASSSLRQGSYEQYF
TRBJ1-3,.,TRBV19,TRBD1,TGTGCCAGTAGTATTCCACCGGGACAGGGGATGCGAAACACCATATATTTT,CASSIPPGQGMRNTIYF
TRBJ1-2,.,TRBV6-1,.,TGTGCCAGCAGAGGAACCGGGAAGAATTATGGCTACACCTTC,CASRGTGKNYGYTF
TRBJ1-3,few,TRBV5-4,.,TGTGCCAGCAGCTCCTGGACGGGAAACTCTGGAAACACCATATATTTT,CASSSWTGNSGNTIYF
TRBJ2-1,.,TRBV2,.,TGTGCCAGCAGTGGACGGGGGTACTACAATGAGCAGTTCTTC,CASSGRGYYNEQFF
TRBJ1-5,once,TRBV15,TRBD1,TGTGCCACCAGCAGAGGGATGGCAGGGGGCTTTCAGCCCCAGCATTTT,CATSRGMAGGFQPQHF
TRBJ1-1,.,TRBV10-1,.,TGCGCCAGCAGTGAGCTTCGAGGGGCCGAAGCTTTCTTT,CASSELRGAEAFF
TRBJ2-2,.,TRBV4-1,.,TGCGCCAGCAGCCCTCTGGGAGGGGGCGCGACCGGGGAGCTGTTTTTT,CASSPLGGGATGELFF
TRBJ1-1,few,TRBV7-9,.,TGTGCCAGCAGCCCATGGGCCTCGGCAGCTTTCTTT,CASSPWASAAFF
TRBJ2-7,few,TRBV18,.,TGTGCCAGCTCACCAAAGGACGAGCAGTACTTC,CASSPKDEQYF
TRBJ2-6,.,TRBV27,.,TGTGCCAGCAGTTTGAAAGGGCGCCGGCAATCTGGGGCCAACGTCCTGACTTTC,CASSLKGRRQSGANVLTF
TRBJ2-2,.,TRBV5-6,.,TGTGCCAGCAGCTTGTTCTCGGGGATCGGCACCGGGGAGCTGTTTTTT,CASSLFSGIGTGELFF
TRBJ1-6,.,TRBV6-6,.,TGTGCCAGCAGTTACTCGTTCAGGGACTCACCCCTCCACTTT,CASSYSFRDSPLHF
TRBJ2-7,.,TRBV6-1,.,TGTGCCATCAGTGCGAACGGAATGGGCGAGCAGTACTTC,CAISANGMGEQYF
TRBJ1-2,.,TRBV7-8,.,TGTGCCAGCAGCTCTCGGTCTGCGGGCCCCACTAACTATGGCTACACCTTC,CASSSRSAGPTNYGYTF
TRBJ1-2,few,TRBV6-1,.,TGTGCCAGCATCGACCGCTACTATGGCTACACCTTC,CASIDRYYGYTF
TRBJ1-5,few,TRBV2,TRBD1,TGTGCCAGCAGTGGTGGACAGGGTCGGCAGCCCCAGCATTTT,CASSGGQGRQPQHF
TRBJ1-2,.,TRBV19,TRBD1,TGTGCCAGTAGTATAGCAAGGACAGGTGGCTACACCTTC,CASSIARTGGYTF
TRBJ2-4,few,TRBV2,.,TGTGCCAGCATGGCCGGACCGGGAAACATTCAGTACTTC,CASMAGPGNIQYF
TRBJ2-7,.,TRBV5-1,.,TGCGCCAGCAGCTTGGCCGGAGCAGGGGACCTCTACGAGCAGTACTTC,CASSLAGAGDLYEQYF
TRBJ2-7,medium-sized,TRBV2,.,TGTGCCAGCTCGTTCCCGTTGTCCTACGAGCAGTACTTC,CASSFPLSYEQYF
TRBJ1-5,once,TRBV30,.,TGTGCCTGGAGTGTAGGTAGCAGAGTTAGCAATCAGCCCCAGCATTTT,CAWSVGSRVSNQPQHF
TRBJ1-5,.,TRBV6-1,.,TGTGCCAGCAGTGAACCGGGACACCAGCCCCAGCATTTT,CASSEPGHQPQHF
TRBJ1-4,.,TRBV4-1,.,TGCGCCAGCAGCCAAACCGCCCTTAATGAAAAACTGTTTTTT,CASSQTALNEKLFF
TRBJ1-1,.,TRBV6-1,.,TGTGCCAGCATGGCTTTCCGGGCGTTTGACACTGAAGCTTTCTTT,CASMAFRAFDTEAFF
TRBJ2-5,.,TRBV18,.,TGTGCCAGCTCACGTACCCTAGAGACCCAGTACTTC,CASSRTLETQYF
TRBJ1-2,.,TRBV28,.,TGTGCCAGCAGCTCCACAGGATTGGGCGGCTACACCTTC,CASSSTGLGGYTF